The subject of this entry is one TCR beta chain. Its antigen remains unidentified. Distinct nucleotide sequences in the sample also encode this CDR3. These data are taken from a study of cytomegalovirus exposure and HLA in healthy donors. CDR1 MNHEY and CDR2 SVGAGI come from the germline V gene. The CDR3 length is 13 residues. The V end lost 2 bases, the J end lost 2 bases, and 6 bases lay between the germline ends. PCR employed 60 Vbeta and 13 Jbeta primers. The table came from immunoSEQ multiplex PCR; TCRdb's copy has only in-frame clones and leaves some out. Its clone listing holds approximately 140,000 clones. Study-wide results and caveats: Most CMV-associated TCR beta chains appeared HLA-restricted in a later analysis.

The origin of this receptor is a woman in her 40s in good health and CMV-seronegative. Sequenced input: PBMCs. The rearrangement joins TRBV6-5 to TRBJ1-1; D not resolved. The CDR3 DNA reads TGTGCCAGCAGTTACCGGGGAAACACTGAAGCTTTCTTT. Translated, it gives CASSYRGNTEAFF.